The 2 T cell receptor beta chains in this list originate from one sample, sequenced in a study of T cell responses to AZD1222 COVID-19 vaccine. Assay used: immunoSEQ multiplex PCR; TCRdb lists only in-frame clones, some missing. There are roughly 150,000 clones in the sample; approximately 85% occur only once, and around 8% lies in the top ten. Material: peripheral blood, obtained on day 0 of AZD1222 vaccination. Receptor source: an adult in good health.

In its sample, this clone was seen once. The rearrangement links TRBV7-2 to TRBJ2-1, with 8 bases identical to TRBD2. This CDR3 has 17 residues. Per germline, CDR1 SGHTA and CDR2 FQGNSA. V was pared by 1 base and J by 3 bases, with 8 bases of the junction left unmatched. CDR3 region: CASSLERGPPFYNEQFF. Here the CDR3 DNA reads TGTGCCAGCAGCTTAGAGCGGGGGCCTCCCTTCTACAATGAGCAGTTCTTC. Complete variable domain (other parts from reference TRBV7-2 and TRBJ2-1): GAGVSQSPSNKVTEKGKDVELRCDPISGHTALYWYRQSLGQGLEFLIYFQGNSAPDKSGLPSDRFSAERTGGSVSTLTIQRTQQEDSAVYLCASSLERGPPFYNEQFFGPGTRLTVL.

This chain uses TRBV19 with TRBJ1-5; D possibly corresponds to TRBD1 (5 bases). Trimming removed 8 bases from V and 7 bases from J, with 21 bases in between. Germline CDR1 is LNHDA and CDR2 is SQIVND (reference sequence). The CDR3 spans 15 residues. In nucleotides, the CDR3 is TGTGCCAGTGACCCGCGGAAGGGACTGCCCCAGCCCCAGCATTTT. This sequence encodes CASDPRKGLPQPQHF.